This T cell receptor beta chain appears in the sequencing data of a study of blood T cells in healthy people across ages. V was shortened by 4 bases and J by 0 bases, with 10 bases between the two germline ends. Germline-derived CDR1 and CDR2 are DFQATT and SNEGSKA (reference sequence). The CDR3 loop spans 13 amino acids. For the second PCR, which ran for about 6 to 11 cycles, a sample-barcoded 5' primer and a J-beta primer mix were used. Researchers report that each sample yielded at least 2.5 million CDR3-containing paired-end reads. TCRdb itself ran the 5' RACE reads through MiXCR, one entry per CDR3 protein. The sample includes roughly 1,100,000 distinct CDR3 sequences, about 25% of them seen just once. A further study also used this sample, focusing on T cells of mothers and their children.

The clonotype was recovered from a girl aged 2 to 9 in good health. The V and J genes are TRBV20-1 and TRBJ2-7; D is possibly TRBD1 (5 bases). Specimen: blood. DNA for the CDR3: TGCAGTGCTACAGGGATCGACTCCTACGAGCAGTACTTC. This gives the protein CSATGIDSYEQYF.